The 7 T cell receptor beta chains below come from one sample, sequenced in a study of long-term antiretroviral therapy in people with HIV. Version v3.0 of the immunoSEQ assay was performed at survey level. Libraries were prepared by immunoSEQ multiplex PCR; TCRdb keeps only in-frame clonotypes and omits some of them. The sample contains tens of thousands of clones, about 86% of which appear only once. This sample comprised unsorted PBMCs, obtained 0.8 years after starting antiretroviral therapy. The receptors originated from a woman younger than 30 with HIV.

This chain connects TRBV6-1 to TRBJ2-5; 7 positions match TRBD1. This CDR3 comprises 16 residues. CDR1 and CDR2 from the germline V gene are MNHNS and SASEGT. With 4 bases clipped from V and 4 bases from J, the junction kept 12 bases outside the gene matches. CDR3 nucleotides: TGTGCCAGCAGTGGACAGGGTATCATATTAGGAGAGACCCAGTACTTC. Its translation is CASSGQGIILGETQYF.

The chain links TRBV15 to TRBJ2-7, with 7 positions matching TRBD2. Germline V lookup: CDR1 LNHNV, CDR2 YYDKDF (reference sequence). With V trimmed by 0 bases and J by 2 bases, 4 bases remained unmatched. CDR3 size: 15 residues. The CDR3 DNA is TGTGCCACCAGCAGAGATCCGGGGGGAGCCTACGAGCAGTACTTC. Protein: CATSRDPGGAYEQYF.

The J gene is TRBJ2-1, the V gene TRBV6-5; the match to TRBD2 covers 11 bases. Germline values: CDR1 MNHEY, CDR2 SVGAGI. This CDR3 has 15 residues. V was pared by 5 bases and J by 5 bases, with 5 bases of the junction left unmatched. CDR3 coding DNA: TGTGCCAGCAGTCGCACTAGCGGGAGCCACAATGAGCAGTTCTTC. Protein: CASSRTSGSHNEQFF.

V gene TRBV4-1 combines with J gene TRBJ2-7; a weak D match, TRBD1 (6 bases). The germline V gene has CDR1 MGHRA and CDR2 YSYEKL. The length of the CDR3 is 15 residues. Trimming left V 2 bases short and J 4 bases short, with 15 bases between. The CDR3 spells CASSQQRDKPYEQYF. CDR3 nucleotide sequence: TGCGCCAGCAGCCAACAGAGGGACAAGCCTTACGAGCAGTACTTC.

The CDR3 protein is CASSVEGDRTYTQYF. The CDR3 region has the DNA TGTGCCAGCAGCGTAGAGGGGGACAGAACTTATACGCAGTATTTT. The chain carries TRBV9 and TRBJ2-3; 7 positions match TRBD1. The CDR3 is 15 residues long. Per the germline V gene, CDR1 is SGDLS and CDR2 is YYNGEE. The trim removed 0 bases at V and 7 bases at J, leaving 8 bases unmatched.

The gene calls are TRBV10-3 and TRBJ2-1, with a tentative D call TRBD1 (6 bases). The germline V and J ends were trimmed by 2 bases and 0 bases, with 23 bases remaining between them. Germline V gene sequence: CDR1 ENHRY, CDR2 SYGVKD. The CDR3 loop spans 20 amino acids. The CDR3: CAISEPVGERQGNSYNEQFF. Written as DNA, the CDR3 is TGTGCCATCAGTGAGCCCGTAGGTGAGCGCCAGGGGAACTCCTACAATGAGCAGTTCTTC.

The genes are TRBV9 and TRBJ2-3; 9 nucleotides align to TRBD1. The CDR3 loop spans 14 amino acids. J lost 5 bases, V lost 2 bases, and 3 bases had no gene match. Germline CDR1 SGDLS, CDR2 YYNGEE. The CDR3 reads CASSVDRGGDTQYF. Written as DNA, the CDR3 is TGTGCCAGCAGCGTCGACAGGGGGGGAGATACGCAGTATTTT.